The T cell receptor beta chain under discussion was sequenced for a study of T cells after posttransplantation cyclophosphamide (dated by TCRdb to 2016 to 2017). Context from the whole study: The study tracked T cell repertoire reconstitution by TRB sequencing after myeloablative bone marrow transplantation using posttransplantation cyclophosphamide as GVHD prophylaxis. Samples from roughly 32 PTCy-treated patients, along with samples from 16 of their related bone marrow donors, underwent antigen receptor sequencing. Blood from all 35 or so PTCy patients who had 1-year posttransplant specimens underwent TRB sequencing. Up to 3 additional blood samples from 2 to 5.2 years after transplant were also TRB-sequenced in 3 patients, as was pretransplant blood from a handful of patients. Because TRA and TRB clonality were tightly correlated in fewer than 10 samples, subsequent TCR analyses were focused on TRB only. Public TRB sequences were checked against a database of over 3,500 sequences associated with responses to pathogens, tumor antigens, self-antigens and alloantigens. The research as a whole found: Across the approximately 42 patients, TRB clonality was highly associated with recipient CMV seropositivity and CMV reactivation, and diversity with PTCy was similar to that in the CNI/methotrexate controls. Donor-recipient similarity was low at 1-2 months but rose over the first year, and later blood repertoires were often dominated by donor CD8+ memory clones. The TRB repertoires of T cells infiltrating skin or the GI tract showed only limited overlap with the TRB repertoires found in blood.

PTCy-treated patients came from a prospective multi-institutional clinical trial. Peripheral blood and bone marrow mononuclear cells were isolated by Ficoll-Hypaque density centrifugation and cryopreserved. Genomic DNA was the input for TRB sequencing, which was run either with the immunoSEQ assay at survey resolution or with the hsTCRB kit. The study's processing was this. The immunoSEQ software was used for initial read processing, and the LymphoSeq R package was used for repertoire analyses. Clonality was computed as 1 minus normalized Shannon entropy; Gini coefficient was also calculated for each TRB dataset. To infer phenotypes in unsorted samples, TRB sequences from sorted subsets of the recipient or donor were mapped onto the unsorted samples of the same recipient. This immuneACCESS table, as held by TCRdb, lists in-frame sequences with V and J called but not all clones. Of the missing ones, under half trace to an unresolved V gene in checked studies; the others have no known cause. That table is the source of V, J and clone size, and D and trimming were worked out from the DNA. The sample table records some 47,000 clones; about 86% of these occur just once. The ten largest account for roughly 2.8% of the sample.

Trimming leaves V shorter by 1 base and J shorter by 2 bases, with the junction holding 3 bases beyond the gene matches. Looking up the germline V gene (reference sequence) yields CDR1 PRHDT and CDR2 FYEKMQ. Spanning cysteine to phenylalanine, the CDR3 consists of 17 amino acids. Only CDR3 DNA is held: 51 bases, read in frame from base 1. Concerning this clone itself: No antigen is known for it. Qualities for individual bases were not recorded, and no much larger clone is one base off.

Sequencing input: PBMCs. The rearrangement joined TRBV13 to TRBJ2-3, with 13 junctional bases fitting TRBD2. The TCR was taken from a man aged 25 to 45 with a blood cancer, CMV-positive, and with a related stem cell donor. The CDR3 has the sequence CASSLALAGGITDTQYF. The DNA reads TGTGCCAGCAGCTTAGCACTAGCGGGAGGGATCACAGATACGCAGTATTTT.